The TCR beta chain under discussion was sequenced for a study of blood T cell repertoires in COVID-19. This CDR3 is 11 amino acids long. The germline V gene has CDR1 MDHEN and CDR2 SYDVKM. Trimming left V 3 bases short and J 8 bases short, with 7 bases between. The table came from immunoSEQ multiplex PCR; TCRdb's copy has only in-frame clones and leaves some out. This table has about 78,000 clones, around nine tenths appearing once. The sequenced sample was peripheral blood. The clonotype comes from a woman aged 60-75 years with acute or convalescent COVID-19. This chain connects TRBV28 to TRBJ1-1; D not certain. The CDR3 nucleotides read TGTGCCAGCAGTTTGTCGGGGGAAGCTTTCTTT. Its translation is CASSLSGEAFF.